One and the same sample provided the 7 T cell receptor beta chains below, sequenced in a study of cytomegalovirus exposure and HLA in healthy donors. The PCR had 60 Vbeta and 13 Jbeta primers. Here immunoSEQ multiplex PCR was the method, and the copy in TCRdb shows in-frame clones only, minus some. The data show roughly 220,000 clones, roughly three quarters seen once. The specimen was PBMCs. Source of these receptors: a man aged 50 to 59 in good health and CMV-seronegative.

The rearrangement links TRBV2 to TRBJ2-1; TRBD1 agrees at 7 bases. The CDR3 loop spans 14 amino acids. CDR1 is SNHLY, CDR2 FYNNEI, per germline. J lost 4 bases, V lost 6 bases, and 6 bases had no gene match. CDR3 DNA: TGTGCCAGCAGCCTCGAGACAGGGTACAATGAGCAGTTCTTC. It encodes CASSLETGYNEQFF.

V usage is TRBV7-9 and J usage is TRBJ2-3, with 7 bases lining up with TRBD2. The CDR3 has 17 amino acids. The junction had 8 bases not matched to a gene; V was cut back by 2 bases and J by 0 bases. In germline, CDR1 is SEHNR, CDR2 FQNEAQ (reference sequence). CDR3 residues: CASSLSGGRPSTDTQYF. CDR3 coding DNA: TGTGCCAGCAGCTTATCGGGAGGCCGACCTAGCACAGATACGCAGTATTTT.

The V gene is TRBV10-1, the J gene TRBJ1-1, with D possibly being TRBD1 (5 bases). V was pared by 7 bases and J by 5 bases, with 17 bases between. This CDR3 has 14 amino acids. Germline CDR1 and CDR2: WNHNN and SYGVQD (reference sequence). DNA of the CDR3: TGCGCCAGCAATAACGCGGGGGTTGGGACTGAAGCTTTCTTT. This gives the protein CASNNAGVGTEAFF.

CDR3 amino acids: CASSTRRREGADTQYF. CDR3 nucleotides: TGTGCCAGCAGTACCCGTCGCAGGGAAGGGGCAGATACGCAGTATTTT. V gene TRBV27 combines with J gene TRBJ2-3; possibly TRBD1 for D (5 bases). V was trimmed by 5 bases and J by 4 bases, leaving 19 bases between them. Germline CDR1 MNHEY, CDR2 SMNVEV (reference sequence). This CDR3 is 16 amino acids long.

The V and J genes are TRBV6-5 and TRBJ2-1; D is unclear. From germline, CDR1 is MNHEY and CDR2 SVGAGI. Trimming cost V 7 bases and J 8 bases, with 21 bases left between them. The CDR3 runs to 15 residues. The CDR3 DNA is TGTGCCAGCAATCGCGAGCCCCCCGAGTATTATGAGCAGTTCTTC. As protein: CASNREPPEYYEQFF.

This chain connects TRBV30 to TRBJ2-7; 10 nucleotides agree with TRBD2. Trimming at V came to 0 bases and at J to 4 bases, leaving 6 bases not matched to a gene. The germline gives CDR1 GTSNPN, CDR2 SVGIG (reference sequence). This CDR3 is built from 15 residues. CDR3 coding DNA: TGTGCCTGGAGTGTAAAGGGAGCGGGAGGGTACGAGCAGTACTTC. The encoded protein is CAWSVKGAGGYEQYF.

The V call is TRBV5-8, the J call TRBJ2-2, with D possibly being TRBD2 (7 bases). Germline V gene lookup returns CDR1 SGHTS and CDR2 YDEGEE. With 6 bases removed from V and 5 bases from J, the gap between germline ends came to 17 bases. The CDR3 sequence is 15 residues long. CDR3 DNA sequence: TGTGCCAGCACCTCCTCGCGGGGGCCTACCGGGGAGCTGTTTTTT. It translates to CASTSSRGPTGELFF.